The clone carrying this T cell receptor beta chain was picked up many times. As yet, its antigen is unknown. The sample is drawn from a study of T cells after yellow fever vaccination. The study's findings and limits: The booster response re-showed most primary clones: 96% CD4, around 85% CD8. Clonotypes found in both CD4 and CD8 compartments made up a small share. A secondary response was less intense yet reached its peak sooner, at day 5 versus 15.

CDR1 and CDR2 from the germline V gene are SGHRS and YFSETQ. J gave up 8 bases and V 3 bases, and 9 bases lay outside the gene matches. The CDR3 extends over 15 amino acids. Conversion of TCR transcripts into cDNA relied on 5'RACE template switching, which added a universal primer site and UMIs. From the 5' RACE reads, TCRdb called clonotypes with MiXCR, one entry per CDR3 protein. The table shows over 110,000 distinct CDR3 sequences, with 7.7% occurring only once. This chain uses TRBV5-1 with TRBJ2-4; TRBD1 aligns across 9 bases. Source: CD4+ T cells sorted from PBMCs, taken 5 days after the yellow fever booster vaccination. The sequence was obtained from a man aged 25-40 years who received the YFV17D yellow fever vaccine. CDR3 bases: TGCGCCAGCAGCTCCCCCGGGACAGGGCGAGACATTCAGTACTTC. Its protein product is CASSSPGTGRDIQYF.